This paragraph reports one T cell receptor beta chain. TCRdb's copy holds only in-frame clones and misses some; the assay was immunoSEQ multiplex PCR. The sample carries 100,000 or so clones, over 75% recorded once. This entry comes from a study of identifying expanded T cells in peripheral blood. The CDR3 runs 16 residues. CDR1 LNHDA and CDR2 SQIVND come from the germline V gene (reference sequence). Trimming left V 7 bases short and J 0 bases short, with 18 bases between. The source material was blood. V is TRBV19 and J is TRBJ1-2; D gene ambiguous. The receptor comes from a person aged 18 to 70 in good health. This CDR3 is CASIMGSPGANYGYTF. CDR3 in DNA: TGTGCCAGTATAATGGGGTCGCCTGGAGCTAACTATGGCTACACCTTC.